The 25 T cell receptor beta chains below were found in one sample sequenced in a study of control samples from healthy donors and cancer patients. The table came from immunoSEQ multiplex PCR; TCRdb's copy has only in-frame clones and leaves some out. The sample contains 120,000 to 150,000 clones, 75% to 90% of which appear only once. Sequencing was carried out using blood. The origin of the receptors is a young woman in good health.

The V and J genes are TRBV18 and TRBJ2-5, with D perhaps assigned TRBD1 or TRBD2 (5 bases each). The V gene's germline CDR1 is KGHSH and CDR2 LQKENI. The CDR3 spans 12 residues. Deletions cut 3 bases from V and 7 bases from J, with 9 bases between. This chain's CDR3 is CASSPGTLTQYF. For the CDR3, the DNA is TGTGCCAGCTCACCTGGGACCTTGACCCAGTACTTC.

V is TRBV5-1 and J is TRBJ2-7; D gene uncertain. CDR3 length: 11 amino acids. Per the germline V gene, CDR1 is SGHRS and CDR2 is YFSETQ. The V and J ends lost 2 bases and 4 bases respectively, with 4 bases between them. In DNA, the CDR3 is TGCGCCAGCAGCTTAGGATACGAGCAGTACTTC. Translating it yields CASSLGYEQYF. Together with reference TRBV5-1 and TRBJ2-7, the CDR3 gives the full variable domain: KAGVTQTPRYLIKTRGQQVTLSCSPISGHRSVSWYQQTPGQGLQFLFEYFSETQRNKGNFPGRFSGRQFSNSRSEMNVSTLELGDSALYLCASSLGYEQYFGPGTRLTVT.

V and J are TRBV19 and TRBJ1-1, with no clear D. V dropped 5 bases and J dropped 1 base, with 17 bases sitting between them. The CDR3 extends over 16 amino acids. CDR1 and CDR2 (germline): LNHDA, SQIVND (reference sequence). The CDR3 is CASSLWTDWSNTEAFF. DNA of the CDR3: TGTGCCAGTAGTCTCTGGACGGATTGGTCGAACACTGAAGCTTTCTTT.

This chain links TRBV28 with TRBJ2-5; D is possibly TRBD1 (5 bases). Germline V gene data show CDR1 as MDHEN and CDR2 as SYDVKM. The CDR3 runs 12 residues. V was cut by 5 bases and J by 4 bases, with 8 bases left in between. CDR3 in amino acids: CASSTRVETQYF. The DNA of the CDR3 is TGTGCCAGCAGTACCAGGGTAGAGACCCAGTACTTC.

The rearrangement links TRBV18 to TRBJ2-2; perhaps D is TRBD1 or TRBD2 (5 bases each). This CDR3 has 15 residues. From germline, CDR1 is KGHSH and CDR2 LQKENI. The germline V and J ends were trimmed by 6 bases and 2 bases, with 13 bases remaining between them. The CDR3 sequence: CASSPPGPNTGELFF. The CDR3 DNA follows: TGTGCCAGCTCGCCTCCGGGACCCAACACCGGGGAGCTGTTTTTT.

V usage is TRBV6-2 or TRBV6-3 and J usage is TRBJ2-3; 7 nucleotides match TRBD2. With 4 bases clipped from V and 4 bases from J, the junction kept 8 bases outside the gene matches. The V gene's germline CDR1 is MNHEY and CDR2 SVGEGT. This CDR3 is 15 amino acids long. The CDR3 DNA reads TGTGCCAGCAGTTCGGAAGCGGGACGGGCAGATACGCAGTATTTT. Translation gives CASSSEAGRADTQYF.

The CDR3 loop reads CASLRGVEAFF. CDR3 nucleotides: TGTGCCAGCCTCCGGGGGGTGGAAGCTTTCTTT. The chain is built from TRBV28 and TRBJ1-1, with D tentatively TRBD1 (5 bases). Trimming cost V 8 bases and J 8 bases, with 12 bases left between them. Germline values: CDR1 MDHEN, CDR2 SYDVKM. The CDR3 is 11 residues long.

The CDR3 sequence: CASSDPGLAGGYEQFF. In DNA, the CDR3 is TGCGCCAGCAGTGACCCGGGACTAGCGGGAGGGTATGAGCAGTTCTTC. The chain recombines TRBV10-1 with TRBJ2-1; 16 positions agree with TRBD2. Germline loops: CDR1 WNHNN, CDR2 SYGVQD (reference sequence). V shed 3 bases and J 8 bases; nucleotides not matched to a gene: 4. The CDR3 extends over 16 amino acids.

The chain links TRBV11-3 to TRBJ1-1; a weak D match, TRBD1 (6 bases). Trimming removed 4 bases from V and 1 base from J, with 10 bases in between. This CDR3 spans 14 amino acids. Per germline, CDR1 SGHNT and CDR2 YENEEA. CDR3 sequence: CASSSGGKNTEAFF. CDR3 sequence (DNA): TGTGCCAGCAGCTCCGGGGGCAAGAACACTGAAGCTTTCTTT.

The chain recombines TRBV28 with TRBJ2-7, with D uncertain. CDR1 is MDHEN and CDR2 is SYDVKM in the germline V gene. Trimming stripped 6 bases from V and 3 bases from J, with 6 bases between. This CDR3 region has 11 residues. The CDR3 is CASSSHYEQYF. CDR3 coding DNA: TGTGCCAGCAGCTCACACTACGAGCAGTACTTC.

The chain joins TRBV9 to TRBJ2-3; D could derive from TRBD1 or TRBD2 (5 bases each). V dropped 0 bases and J dropped 7 bases, with 12 bases sitting between them. The CDR3 is 14 amino acids. In germline, CDR1 is SGDLS, CDR2 YYNGEE. For the CDR3, the DNA is TGTGCCAGCAGCGTAGTTGCAGGGACGAATACGCAGTATTTT. Translated, it gives CASSVVAGTNTQYF.

This chain uses TRBV19 with TRBJ1-1, with 7 bases fitting TRBD1. Germline V gene lookup returns CDR1 LNHDA and CDR2 SQIVND (reference sequence). V lost 7 bases, J lost 3 bases, and 11 bases stayed unmatched. The CDR3 is 15 residues long. In DNA, the CDR3 is TGTGCCAGTAACCTAGACAGGGAGGGTGACACTGAAGCTTTCTTT. Amino acid sequence: CASNLDREGDTEAFF. The full variable domain, its missing parts supplied by reference TRBV19 and TRBJ1-1, is DGGITQSPKYLFRKEGQNVTLSCEQNLNHDAMYWYRQDPGQGLRLIYYSQIVNDFQKGDIAEGYSVSREKKESFPLTVTSAQKNPTAFYLCASNLDREGDTEAFFGQGTRLTVV.

V gene TRBV5-1 combines with J gene TRBJ2-7; 8 bases are shared with TRBD2. There are 15 residues in the CDR3. The V gene's germline CDR1 is SGHRS and CDR2 YFSETQ. Unmatched junction bases numbered 5, after V lost 3 bases and J lost 0 bases. CDR3 bases: TGCGCCAGCAGCTCTTCTAGCGGGCCCTCCTACGAGCAGTACTTC. Its translation: CASSSSSGPSYEQYF.

The V and J genes are TRBV5-1 and TRBJ2-7, with 7 bases lining up with TRBD2. V lost 4 bases to trimming and J lost 0 bases; unmatched junction nucleotides: 4. The CDR3 runs 14 residues. CDR1 and CDR2 (germline): SGHRS, YFSETQ. The CDR3 protein is CASSVPGGSYEQYF. The CDR3 DNA sequence: TGCGCCAGCAGCGTGCCGGGAGGCTCCTACGAGCAGTACTTC.

The chain recombines TRBV7-2 with TRBJ2-3; 7 positions match TRBD2. CDR3 length equals 16 residues. Germline trimming cut 2 bases from V and 4 bases from J; bases unmatched to any gene: 9. CDR1 SGHTA and CDR2 FQGNSA come from the germline V gene. The CDR3, as DNA: TGTGCCAGCAGCTTATTTCCGGGAGGATCGGCAGATACGCAGTATTTT. Protein: CASSLFPGGSADTQYF.

The V call is TRBV3-1 (or the pseudogene TRBV3-2), the J call TRBJ1-4, with D possibly TRBD1 on 5 matching bases. Per the germline V gene, CDR1 is LGHDT and CDR2 is YNNKEL (reference sequence). This CDR3 comprises 14 residues. Deletions cut 4 bases from V and 8 bases from J, with 14 bases between. In nucleotides, the CDR3 is TGTGCCAGCAGCCCGGGACGCTGGGAGGAAAAACTGTTTTTT. This codes for CASSPGRWEEKLFF.

The chain employs TRBV19 and TRBJ1-1; tentative D call: TRBD1 (5 bases). V gave up 4 bases and J gave up 3 bases, with 9 bases separating them. Germline V CDR1 and CDR2: LNHDA, SQIVND (reference sequence). This CDR3 spans 13 amino acids. In DNA form, the CDR3 reads TGTGCCAGTAGTAGAGGCAGGGACACTGAAGCTTTCTTT. It is translated as CASSRGRDTEAFF.

The chain uses TRBV7-9 and TRBJ1-1; TRBD1 aligns across 7 bases. Germline V gene lookup returns CDR1 SEHNR and CDR2 FQNEAQ (reference sequence). V shed 2 bases, J shed 3 bases, and the junction held 3 bases outside the gene matches. The CDR3 runs 14 residues. The CDR3 DNA reads as TGTGCCAGCAGCTTAACAGGGGCTTACACTGAAGCTTTCTTT. This encodes CASSLTGAYTEAFF.

DNA of the CDR3: TGTGCCTGGAGGGGGACAGGGGGCCGGGAGCAGTACTTC. This translates into CAWRGTGGREQYF. The V and J genes are TRBV30 and TRBJ2-7; 12 bases map to TRBD1. The V gene's germline CDR1 is GTSNPN and CDR2 SVGIG (reference sequence). With 3 bases clipped from V and 7 bases from J, the junction kept 4 bases outside the gene matches. CDR3 length: 13 residues.

The chain has TRBV15 and TRBJ1-1; D gene ambiguous. CDR1 and CDR2 (germline): LNHNV, YYDKDF (reference sequence). The V end was cut by 0 bases, the J end by 1 base, with 0 bases between. The CDR3 covers 12 residues. The CDR3 sequence: CATSRENTEAFF. CDR3 DNA: TGTGCCACCAGCAGAGAGAACACTGAAGCTTTCTTT.

The gene calls are TRBV29-1 and TRBJ1-1; D is undetermined. Trimming removed 6 bases from V and 7 bases from J, with 9 bases in between. The CDR3 runs 10 residues. In germline, CDR1 is SQVTM, CDR2 ANQGSEA. The CDR3 region is CSVDHNEAFF. DNA for the CDR3: TGCAGCGTCGACCATAATGAAGCTTTCTTT.

V gene TRBV9 combines with J gene TRBJ1-2; TRBD1 matches at 7 bases. CDR1 is SGDLS and CDR2 is YYNGEE in the germline V gene. CDR3 length: 15 residues. The V segment lost 0 bases and the J segment 3 bases; nucleotides outside the gene matches: 5. CDR3 protein: CASSVVTGNHYGYTF. CDR3 bases: TGTGCCAGCAGCGTAGTGACAGGGAATCACTATGGCTACACCTTC.

The V and J genes are TRBV3-1 (or the pseudogene TRBV3-2) and TRBJ2-7; 7 nucleotides align to TRBD1. The junction had 6 bases not matched to a gene; V was cut back by 4 bases and J by 0 bases. There are 15 residues in the CDR3. The V gene's germline CDR1 is LGHDT and CDR2 YNNKEL (reference sequence). The CDR3 DNA sequence: TGTGCCAGCAGCCTCCACCGGGACAGCTCCTACGAGCAGTACTTC. It codes for CASSLHRDSSYEQYF.

The J gene is TRBJ2-7, the V gene TRBV27; D uncertain. CDR1 is MNHEY, CDR2 SMNVEV, per germline (reference sequence). The CDR3 covers 15 residues. V dropped 5 bases and J dropped 4 bases, with 18 bases sitting between them. The CDR3 here is CASSMATGNYYEQYF. The CDR3 DNA sequence: TGTGCCAGCAGTATGGCCACCGGCAACTATTACGAGCAGTACTTC.

The genes are TRBV13 and TRBJ2-2; D remains unclear. This CDR3 has 14 amino acids. Trimming pared 2 bases from V and 7 bases from J, leaving 11 bases between. Germline-derived CDR1 and CDR2 are PRHDT and FYEKMQ (reference sequence). CDR3 region: CASSLSVAGGELFF. The CDR3 DNA is TGTGCCAGCAGCTTATCAGTAGCCGGCGGGGAGCTGTTTTTT.